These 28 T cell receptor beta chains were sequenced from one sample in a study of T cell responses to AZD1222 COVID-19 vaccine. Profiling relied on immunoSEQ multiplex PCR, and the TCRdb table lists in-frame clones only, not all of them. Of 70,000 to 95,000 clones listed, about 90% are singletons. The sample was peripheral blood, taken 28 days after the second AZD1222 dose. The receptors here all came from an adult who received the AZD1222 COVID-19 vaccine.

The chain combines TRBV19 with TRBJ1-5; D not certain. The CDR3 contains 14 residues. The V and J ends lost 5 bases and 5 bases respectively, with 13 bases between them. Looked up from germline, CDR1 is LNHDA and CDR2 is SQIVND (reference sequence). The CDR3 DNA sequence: TGTGCCAGTAGTCGACGATCGAGCGATCAGCCCCAGCATTTT. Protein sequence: CASSRRSSDQPQHF.

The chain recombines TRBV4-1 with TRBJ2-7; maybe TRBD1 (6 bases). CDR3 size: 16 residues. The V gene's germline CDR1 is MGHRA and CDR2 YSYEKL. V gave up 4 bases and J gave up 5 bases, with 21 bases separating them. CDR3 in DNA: TGCGCCAGCAGCCCCCTGGGATTAACAGGGATACACGAGCAGTACTTC. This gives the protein CASSPLGLTGIHEQYF.

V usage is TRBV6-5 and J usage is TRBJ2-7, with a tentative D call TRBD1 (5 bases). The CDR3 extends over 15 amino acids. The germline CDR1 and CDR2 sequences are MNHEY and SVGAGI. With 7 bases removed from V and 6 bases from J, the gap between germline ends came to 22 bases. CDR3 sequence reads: CASTEAGQGLGEQYF. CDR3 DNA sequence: TGTGCCAGCACCGAGGCAGGCCAGGGCTTGGGCGAGCAGTACTTC.

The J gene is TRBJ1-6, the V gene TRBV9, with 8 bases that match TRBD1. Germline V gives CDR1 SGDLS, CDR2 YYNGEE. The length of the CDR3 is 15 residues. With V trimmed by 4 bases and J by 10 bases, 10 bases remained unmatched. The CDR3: CASSPGQGVRSPLHF. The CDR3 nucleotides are TGTGCCAGCAGCCCAGGACAGGGTGTCAGATCACCCCTCCACTTT.

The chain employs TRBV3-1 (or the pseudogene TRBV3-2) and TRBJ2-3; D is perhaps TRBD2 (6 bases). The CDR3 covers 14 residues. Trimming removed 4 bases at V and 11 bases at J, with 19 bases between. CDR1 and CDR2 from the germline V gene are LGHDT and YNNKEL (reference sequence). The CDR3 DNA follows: TGTGCCAGCAGCCCCGGGACTCCCCCCGAGGTGCAGTATTTT. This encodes CASSPGTPPEVQYF.

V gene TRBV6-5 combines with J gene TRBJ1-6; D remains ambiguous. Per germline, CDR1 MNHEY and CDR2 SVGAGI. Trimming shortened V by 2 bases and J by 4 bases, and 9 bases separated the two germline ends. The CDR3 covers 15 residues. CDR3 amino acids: CASSYGTEYNSPLHF. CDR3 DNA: TGTGCCAGCAGTTACGGTACAGAATATAATTCACCCCTCCACTTT.

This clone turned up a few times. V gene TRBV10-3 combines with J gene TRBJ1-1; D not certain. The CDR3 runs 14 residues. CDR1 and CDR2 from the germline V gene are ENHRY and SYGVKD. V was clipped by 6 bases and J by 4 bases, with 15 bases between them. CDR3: CAIRANPRGTEAFF. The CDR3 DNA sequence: TGTGCCATCAGGGCCAATCCACGGGGCACTGAAGCTTTCTTT.

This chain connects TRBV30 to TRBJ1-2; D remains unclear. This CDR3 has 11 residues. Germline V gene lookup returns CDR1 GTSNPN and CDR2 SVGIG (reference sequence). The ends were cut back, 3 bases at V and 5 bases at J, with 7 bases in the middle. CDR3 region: CAWRLVYGYTF. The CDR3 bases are TGTGCCTGGAGGTTAGTGTATGGCTACACCTTC.

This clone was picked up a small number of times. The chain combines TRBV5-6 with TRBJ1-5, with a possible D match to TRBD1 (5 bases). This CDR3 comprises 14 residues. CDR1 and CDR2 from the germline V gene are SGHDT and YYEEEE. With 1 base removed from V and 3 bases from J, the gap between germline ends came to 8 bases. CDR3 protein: CASSLRQNNQPQHF. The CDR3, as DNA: TGTGCCAGCAGCTTGCGACAGAACAATCAGCCCCAGCATTTT.

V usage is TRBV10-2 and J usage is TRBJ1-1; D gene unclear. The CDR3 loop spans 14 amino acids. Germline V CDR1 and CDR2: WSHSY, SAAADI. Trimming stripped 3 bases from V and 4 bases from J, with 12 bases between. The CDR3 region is CASSEGTKGTEAFF. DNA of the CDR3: TGCGCCAGCAGTGAAGGCACCAAGGGCACTGAAGCTTTCTTT.

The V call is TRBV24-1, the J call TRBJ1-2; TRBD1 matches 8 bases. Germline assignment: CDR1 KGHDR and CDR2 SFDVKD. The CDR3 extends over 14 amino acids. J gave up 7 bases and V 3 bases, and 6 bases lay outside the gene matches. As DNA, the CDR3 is TGTGCCACCAGTGATGTGACAGGGGCCGGTGGCTACACCTTC. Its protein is CATSDVTGAGGYTF.

Here the CDR3 DNA reads TGCAGCGTTGAACAGGCTACTGGGGCCAACGTCCTGACTTTC. It yields the protein CSVEQATGANVLTF. The genes are TRBV29-1 and TRBJ2-6; D gene uncertain. In germline, CDR1 is SQVTM, CDR2 ANQGSEA. The CDR3 is made up of 14 amino acids. V lost 2 bases and J 2 bases, leaving 7 bases between the germline ends.

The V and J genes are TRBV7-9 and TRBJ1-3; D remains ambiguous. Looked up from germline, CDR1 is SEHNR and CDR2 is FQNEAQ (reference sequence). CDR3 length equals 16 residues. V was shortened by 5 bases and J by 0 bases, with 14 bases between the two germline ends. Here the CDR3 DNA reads TGTGCCAGCAGCCCATCAGGCAGAGTCTCTGGAAACACCATATATTTT. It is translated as CASSPSGRVSGNTIYF.

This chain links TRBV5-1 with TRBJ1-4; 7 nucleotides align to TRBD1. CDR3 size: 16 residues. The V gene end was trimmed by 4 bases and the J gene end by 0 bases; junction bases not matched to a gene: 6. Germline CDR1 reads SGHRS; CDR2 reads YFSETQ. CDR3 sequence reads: CASSTGQIATNEKLFF. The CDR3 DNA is TGCGCCAGCAGCACGGGACAGATTGCAACTAATGAAAAACTGTTTTTT.

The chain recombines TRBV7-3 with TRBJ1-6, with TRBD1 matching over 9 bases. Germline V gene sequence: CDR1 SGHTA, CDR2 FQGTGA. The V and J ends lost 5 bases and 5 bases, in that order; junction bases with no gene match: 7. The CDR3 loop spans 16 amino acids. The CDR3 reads CASSPSGQGHNSPLHF. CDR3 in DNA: TGTGCCAGCAGCCCCTCTGGACAGGGGCATAATTCACCCCTCCACTTT.

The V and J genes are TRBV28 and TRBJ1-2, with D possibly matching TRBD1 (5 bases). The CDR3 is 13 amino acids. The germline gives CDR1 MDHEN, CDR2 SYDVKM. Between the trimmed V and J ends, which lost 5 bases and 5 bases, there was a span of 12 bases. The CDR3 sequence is CASSLPQGYGYTF. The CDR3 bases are TGTGCCAGCAGTCTACCCCAGGGATATGGCTACACCTTC.

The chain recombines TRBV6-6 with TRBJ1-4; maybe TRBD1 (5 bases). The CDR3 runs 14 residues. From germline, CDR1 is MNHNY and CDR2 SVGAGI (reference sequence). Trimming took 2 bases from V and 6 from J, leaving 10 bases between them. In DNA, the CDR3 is TGTGCCAGCAGTTACCGGGACGCCTATGAAAAACTGTTTTTT. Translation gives CASSYRDAYEKLFF.

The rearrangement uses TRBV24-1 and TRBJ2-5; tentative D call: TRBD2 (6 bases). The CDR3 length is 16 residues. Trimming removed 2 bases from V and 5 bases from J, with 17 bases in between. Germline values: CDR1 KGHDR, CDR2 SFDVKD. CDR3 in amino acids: CATSDSRGYSGETQYF. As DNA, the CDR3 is TGTGCCACCAGTGATTCCCGGGGATATAGCGGTGAGACCCAGTACTTC.

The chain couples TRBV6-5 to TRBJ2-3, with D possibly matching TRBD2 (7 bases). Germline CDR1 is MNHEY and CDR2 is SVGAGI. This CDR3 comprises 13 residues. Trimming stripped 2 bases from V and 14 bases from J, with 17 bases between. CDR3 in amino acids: CASSYGGGSGRYF. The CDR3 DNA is TGTGCCAGCAGTTACGGGGGGGGCAGCGGACGGTATTTT.

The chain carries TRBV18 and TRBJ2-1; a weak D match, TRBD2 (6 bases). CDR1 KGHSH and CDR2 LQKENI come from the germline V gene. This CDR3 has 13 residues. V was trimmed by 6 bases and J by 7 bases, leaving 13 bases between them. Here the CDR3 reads CASSRGYGNEQFF. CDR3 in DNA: TGTGCCAGCTCTCGGGGGTACGGGAATGAGCAGTTCTTC.

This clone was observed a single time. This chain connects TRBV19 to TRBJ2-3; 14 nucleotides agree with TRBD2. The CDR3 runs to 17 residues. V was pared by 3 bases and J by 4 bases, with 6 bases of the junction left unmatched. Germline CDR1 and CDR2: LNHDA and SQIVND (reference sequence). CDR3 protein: CASSIPSTSGGADTQYF. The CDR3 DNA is TGTGCCAGTAGTATCCCCTCGACTAGCGGGGGGGCAGATACGCAGTATTTT.

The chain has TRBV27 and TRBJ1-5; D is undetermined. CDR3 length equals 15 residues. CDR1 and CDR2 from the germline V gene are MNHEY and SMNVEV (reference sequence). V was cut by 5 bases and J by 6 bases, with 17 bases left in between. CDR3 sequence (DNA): TGTGCCAGCAGTCTTCGAGAGCCTCGGTTTCAGCCCCAGCATTTT. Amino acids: CASSLREPRFQPQHF.

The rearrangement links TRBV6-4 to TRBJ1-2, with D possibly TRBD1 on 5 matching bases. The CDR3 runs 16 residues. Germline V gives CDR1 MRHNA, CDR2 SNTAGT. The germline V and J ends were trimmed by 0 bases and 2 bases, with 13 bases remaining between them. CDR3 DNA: TGTGCCAGCAGTGACTCGAGTCGGGACGCAAACTATGGCTACACCTTC. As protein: CASSDSSRDANYGYTF.

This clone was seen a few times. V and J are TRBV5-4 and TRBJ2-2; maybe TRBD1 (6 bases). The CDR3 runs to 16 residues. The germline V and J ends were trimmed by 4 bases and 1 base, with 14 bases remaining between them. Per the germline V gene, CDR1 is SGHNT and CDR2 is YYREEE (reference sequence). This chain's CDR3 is CASSQGTPGNTGELFF. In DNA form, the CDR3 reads TGTGCCAGCAGCCAGGGGACCCCGGGGAACACCGGGGAGCTGTTTTTT.

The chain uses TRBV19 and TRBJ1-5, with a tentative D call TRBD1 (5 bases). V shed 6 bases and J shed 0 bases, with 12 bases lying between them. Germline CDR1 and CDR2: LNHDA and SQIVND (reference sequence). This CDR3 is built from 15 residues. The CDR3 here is CASSPQGISNQPQHF. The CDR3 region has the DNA TGTGCCAGTAGCCCTCAGGGAATTAGCAATCAGCCCCAGCATTTT.

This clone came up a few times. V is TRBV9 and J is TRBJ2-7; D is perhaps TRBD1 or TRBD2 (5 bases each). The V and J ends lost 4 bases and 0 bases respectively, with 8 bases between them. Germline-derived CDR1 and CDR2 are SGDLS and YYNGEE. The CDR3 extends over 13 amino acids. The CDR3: CASSPGPSYEQYF. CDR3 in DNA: TGTGCCAGCAGCCCGGGACCCTCCTACGAGCAGTACTTC.

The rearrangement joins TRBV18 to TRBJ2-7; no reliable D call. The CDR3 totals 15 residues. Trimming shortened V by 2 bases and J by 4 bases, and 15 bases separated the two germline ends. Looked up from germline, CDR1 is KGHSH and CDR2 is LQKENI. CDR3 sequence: CASSPSLTSRYEQYF. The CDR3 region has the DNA TGTGCCAGCTCACCATCGCTGACCTCTAGGTACGAGCAGTACTTC.

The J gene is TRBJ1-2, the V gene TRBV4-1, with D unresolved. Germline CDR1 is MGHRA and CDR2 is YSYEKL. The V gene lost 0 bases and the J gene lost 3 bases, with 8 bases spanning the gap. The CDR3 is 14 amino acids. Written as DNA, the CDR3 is TGCGCCAGCAGCCAAGATGGGGATTACTATGGCTACACCTTC. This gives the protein CASSQDGDYYGYTF.